This record covers a single T cell receptor (beta chain). What it binds is not known. This clone may be a read error of a much larger clone one base away. The sample comes from a study of T cell repertoires in cytomegalovirus infection. TCRdb passed the reads through MiXCR, listing each CDR3 protein once. The sample has about 890,000 distinct CDR3 sequences; roughly a third are singletons. The germline gives CDR1 MNHEY, CDR2 SVGEGT. V was clipped by 6 bases and J by 3 bases, with 12 bases between them. The CDR3 loop spans 14 amino acids. The receptor was isolated from a human donor in good health (CMV status not recorded). Some clones in this sample may be carry-over from other donors' samples. The specimen was cultured CD8+ T cells from PBMCs, collected from culture after CMV antigen stimulation. The chain is built from TRBV6-2 or TRBV6-3 and TRBJ1-5; D call uncertain. The DNA for the CDR3 is TGTGCCAGCAGGCCCGGACGGCTCAATCAGCCCCAGCATTTT. It specifies CASRPGRLNQPQHF.